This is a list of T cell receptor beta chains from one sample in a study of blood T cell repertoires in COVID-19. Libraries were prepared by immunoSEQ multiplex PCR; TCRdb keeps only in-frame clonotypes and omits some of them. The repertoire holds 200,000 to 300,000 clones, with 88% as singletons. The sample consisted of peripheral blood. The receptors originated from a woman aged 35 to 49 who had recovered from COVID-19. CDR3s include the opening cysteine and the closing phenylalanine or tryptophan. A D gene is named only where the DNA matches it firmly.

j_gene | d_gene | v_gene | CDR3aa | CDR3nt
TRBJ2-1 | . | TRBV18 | CASSPPVQGINEQFF | TGTGCCAGCTCACCACCGGTACAGGGTATCAATGAGCAGTTCTTC
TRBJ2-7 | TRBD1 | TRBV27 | CASRGQPSYEQYF | TGTGCCAGCAGGGGACAGCCCTCCTACGAGCAGTACTTC
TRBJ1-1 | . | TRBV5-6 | CASSPGGIDTEAFF | TGTGCCAGCAGCCCCGGGGGTATTGACACTGAAGCTTTCTTT
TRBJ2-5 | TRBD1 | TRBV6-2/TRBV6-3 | CASSSTGGVRGTQYF | TGTGCCAGCAGTTCGACAGGGGGGGTTCGAGGGACCCAGTACTTC
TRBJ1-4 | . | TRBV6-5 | CASSHRGGSGEKLFF | TGTGCCAGCAGTCACCGCGGGGGAAGTGGGGAAAAACTGTTTTTT
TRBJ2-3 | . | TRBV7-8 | CASGGGAGIDTDTQYF | TGTGCCAGCGGGGGCGGAGCGGGAATAGACACAGATACGCAGTATTTT
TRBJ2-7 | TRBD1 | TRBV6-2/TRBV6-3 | CASSYSKGDRNGEQYF | TGTGCCAGCAGTTACTCGAAGGGGGACAGAAACGGGGAGCAGTACTTC
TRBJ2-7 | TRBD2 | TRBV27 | CASSRREVSYEQYF | TGTGCCAGCAGTCGGCGGGAGGTCTCCTACGAGCAGTACTTC
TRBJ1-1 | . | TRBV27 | CASSLGRGGGTEAFF | TGTGCCAGCAGTTTAGGCAGGGGCGGGGGCACTGAAGCTTTCTTT
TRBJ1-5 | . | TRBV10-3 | CAISLGEGEPQHF | TGTGCCATCAGCCTCGGAGAAGGGGAGCCCCAGCATTTT
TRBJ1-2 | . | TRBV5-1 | CASSPDSLANYGYTF | TGCGCCAGCAGCCCGGACAGTCTTGCTAACTATGGCTACACCTTC